Following are 22 T cell receptor beta chains from one sample sequenced in a study of OX40 agonist ivuxolimab in advanced cancers. The table came from immunoSEQ multiplex PCR; TCRdb's copy has only in-frame clones and leaves some out. The repertoire includes tens of thousands of clones, about 80% of them detected once, and less than 11% sits in the top ten. The sequenced sample was CD4+ or CD8+ T cells sorted from blood, obtained in a trial of the OX40 agonist ivuxolimab. Every receptor here comes from an adult with an advanced solid tumor such as melanoma, head and neck, liver or kidney cancer.

The chain recombines TRBV7-9 with TRBJ1-3, with D maybe TRBD1 (5 bases). The germline V gene encodes CDR1 SEHNR and CDR2 FQNEAQ (reference sequence). This CDR3 has 15 residues. V was trimmed by 5 bases and J by 0 bases, leaving 11 bases between them. CDR3 residues: CASSLTGLSGNTIYF. In DNA, the CDR3 is TGTGCCAGCAGCCTTACGGGACTCTCTGGAAACACCATATATTTT.

This chain links TRBV5-1 with TRBJ1-4; 7 bases map to TRBD1. This CDR3 spans 16 amino acids. Trimming took 4 bases from V and 5 from J; bases not matched to a gene: 11. Germline V gene lookup returns CDR1 SGHRS and CDR2 YFSETQ. The CDR3 sequence: CASSINPGQRNEKLFF. The CDR3 region has the DNA TGCGCCAGCAGCATCAATCCGGGACAGAGGAATGAAAAACTGTTTTTT.

Turning to this clone: At one end, the junction sequence differs from germline, possibly due to a read error. V and J are TRBV2 and TRBJ1-1; D remains ambiguous. The germline gives CDR1 SNHLY, CDR2 FYNNEI. The CDR3 runs to 15 residues. CDR3 DNA: TGTGCCAGCAGGGAAGACGGGTTTATGAACACTGAAGCTTTCTTT. This gives the protein CASREDGFMNTEAFF.

The V gene is TRBV5-4, the J gene TRBJ2-5, with D unclear. V shed 4 bases and J shed 2 bases, with 12 bases lying between them. The CDR3 length is 14 residues. Germline CDR1 reads SGHNT; CDR2 reads YYREEE (reference sequence). Here the CDR3 reads CASSPYVGQETQYF. In DNA, the CDR3 is TGTGCCAGCAGCCCGTACGTGGGGCAAGAGACCCAGTACTTC.

The chain links TRBV9 to TRBJ2-5; TRBD1 agrees at 9 bases. The CDR3 length is 14 residues. Trimming cost V 0 bases and J 11 bases; bases outside gene matches: 8. Germline V gene lookup returns CDR1 SGDLS and CDR2 YYNGEE. The CDR3 region has the DNA TGTGCCAGCAGCGTAGGGACAGGGGACGGTGAGCAGTACTTC. It yields the protein CASSVGTGDGEQYF.

The V gene is TRBV18, the J gene TRBJ1-1, with unresolved D. The V gene lost 5 bases and the J gene lost 8 bases, with 9 bases spanning the gap. CDR1 and CDR2 from the germline V gene are KGHSH and LQKENI. CDR3 size: 11 residues. The CDR3 DNA reads as TGTGCCAGCTCAAAGGGAGTGGAAGCTTTCTTT. Its translation: CASSKGVEAFF.

This clone has just a few counts. This rearrangement joins TRBV6-6 to TRBJ1-1; D remains ambiguous. The CDR3 sequence is 14 residues long. Looked up from germline, CDR1 is MNHNY and CDR2 is SVGAGI (reference sequence). Trimming removed 2 bases from V and 1 base from J, with 8 bases in between. This CDR3 is CASSYPQKNTEAFF. CDR3 DNA sequence: TGTGCCAGCAGTTACCCACAGAAGAACACTGAAGCTTTCTTT.

The chain is built from TRBV7-9 and TRBJ1-1; 9 bases agree with TRBD1. Germline lookup yields CDR1 SEHNR and CDR2 FQNEAQ (reference sequence). After removal of 5 bases from V and 2 bases from J, the junction contained 3 bases not matched to a gene. The CDR3 is 14 amino acids. The CDR3 here is CASSPTGGNTEAFF. DNA for the CDR3: TGTGCCAGCAGCCCGACAGGGGGAAACACTGAAGCTTTCTTT. Variable domain in full (rest from reference TRBV7-9 and TRBJ1-1): DTGVSQNPRHKITKRGQNVTFRCDPISEHNRLYWYRQTLGQGPEFLTYFQNEAQLEKSRLLSDRFSAERPKGSFSTLEIQRTEQGDSAMYLCASSPTGGNTEAFFGQGTRLTVV.

The chain carries TRBV6-6 and TRBJ2-2; D gene unclear. The CDR3 has 14 amino acids. V was trimmed by 7 bases and J by 1 base, leaving 10 bases between them. The germline V gene has CDR1 MNHNY and CDR2 SVGAGI (reference sequence). The CDR3 nucleotides read TGTGCCAGCAAAGTACTGATGAACACCGGGGAGCTGTTTTTT. It codes for CASKVLMNTGELFF.

V usage is TRBV4-2 and J usage is TRBJ2-5; possibly TRBD1 for D (6 bases). This CDR3 spans 15 amino acids. Germline values: CDR1 LGHNA, CDR2 YNFKEQ. V lost 1 base and J lost 3, with 12 bases in between. The CDR3 DNA reads as TGTGCCAGCAGCCAAGCCACAGGGCCCAAAGAGACCCAGTACTTC. Its translation: CASSQATGPKETQYF.

The chain recombines TRBV19 with TRBJ1-2, with unresolved D. The CDR3 totals 11 residues. Trimming removed 4 bases from V and 9 bases from J, with 9 bases in between. The germline CDR1 and CDR2 sequences are LNHDA and SQIVND (reference sequence). The CDR3 region has the DNA TGTGCCAGTAGTACGTATTTAAGCTACACCTTC. It translates to CASSTYLSYTF.

This clone was seen a handful of times. This rearrangement joins TRBV7-9 to TRBJ1-2; no clear D gene. V gave up 3 bases and J gave up 6 bases, with 11 bases separating them. Germline V gene sequence: CDR1 SEHNR, CDR2 FQNEAQ (reference sequence). CDR3 length: 13 residues. CDR3 nucleotides: TGTGCCAGCAGCTTTCAAGGACCGGATGGCTACACCTTC. Encoded protein: CASSFQGPDGYTF. Full variable domain (rest looked up from reference TRBV7-9 and TRBJ1-2): DTGVSQNPRHKITKRGQNVTFRCDPISEHNRLYWYRQTLGQGPEFLTYFQNEAQLEKSRLLSDRFSAERPKGSFSTLEIQRTEQGDSAMYLCASSFQGPDGYTFGSGTRLTVV.

The chain is built from TRBV28 and TRBJ2-5; D perhaps matches TRBD1 (5 bases). The DNA end is more similar to TRBJ2-7, so the J call may be wrong. This CDR3 spans 13 amino acids. CDR1 and CDR2 from the germline V gene are MDHEN and SYDVKM. CDR3 coding DNA: TGTGCCAGCAGTTTATCAGGGTTCGGCGAGCAGTACTTC. Translated, it gives CASSLSGFGEQYF.

The rearrangement links TRBV27 to TRBJ2-5, with a tentative D call TRBD2 (6 bases). Trimming left V 7 bases short and J 5 bases short, with 14 bases between. This CDR3 is built from 13 residues. Germline CDR1 and CDR2: MNHEY and SMNVEV (reference sequence). This chain's CDR3 is CASTAGIGETQYF. For the CDR3, the DNA is TGTGCCAGCACGGCGGGAATTGGCGAGACCCAGTACTTC.

The chain links TRBV6-5 to TRBJ1-1, with 10 bases identical to TRBD1. CDR3 size: 15 residues. With V trimmed by 1 base and J by 5 bases, 4 bases remained unmatched. The germline gives CDR1 MNHEY, CDR2 SVGAGI. The CDR3 nucleotides are TGTGCCAGCAGTTACTTCGGGACAGGGGTGACTGAAGCTTTCTTT. Translation: CASSYFGTGVTEAFF.

The DNA of the CDR3 is TGTGCCAGCAGCGTAGCCCCAACGGCTGAAGCTTTCTTT. Translation: CASSVAPTAEAFF. The chain employs TRBV9 and TRBJ1-1; D gene unclear. Germline values: CDR1 SGDLS, CDR2 YYNGEE. V was shortened by 0 bases and J by 6 bases, with 9 bases between the two germline ends. The CDR3 has 13 amino acids.

This clone was seen a handful of times. V is TRBV10-3 and J is TRBJ1-1, with TRBD1 as a possible D gene (5 bases). V lost 2 bases and J 6 bases, leaving 19 bases between the germline ends. The CDR3 consists of 16 residues. In germline, CDR1 is ENHRY, CDR2 SYGVKD. In nucleotides, the CDR3 is TGTGCCATCAGTGAGGGCGGAGGGGAAGCGCGGTCTGAAGCTTTCTTT. This sequence encodes CAISEGGGEARSEAFF.

The rearrangement links TRBV9 to TRBJ2-7; TRBD1 matches 8 bases. CDR3 length equals 15 residues. Per germline, CDR1 SGDLS and CDR2 YYNGEE. Trimming removed 4 bases from V and 6 bases from J; junction bases left unmatched: 12. This CDR3 is CASSPGGQAFAEQYF. CDR3 sequence (DNA): TGTGCCAGCAGCCCCGGGGGACAGGCCTTCGCCGAGCAGTACTTC. Supplemented by reference TRBV9 and TRBJ2-7, the full variable domain reads DSGVTQTPKHLITATGQRVTLRCSPRSGDLSVYWYQQSLDQGLQFLIQYYNGEERAKGNILERFSAQQFPDLHSELNLSSLELGDSALYFCASSPGGQAFAEQYFGPGTRLTVT.

J is TRBJ2-3 and V is TRBV20-1; D gene uncertain. The CDR3 length is 11 residues. CDR1 and CDR2 from the germline V gene are DFQATT and SNEGSKA (reference sequence). The CDR3 spells CRAADTDTQYF. The DNA for the CDR3 is TGCAGGGCGGCGGACACAGATACGCAGTATTTT.

V gene TRBV27 combines with J gene TRBJ1-5; D gene unclear. V dropped 4 bases and J dropped 0 bases, with 7 bases sitting between them. Per germline, CDR1 MNHEY and CDR2 SMNVEV (reference sequence). CDR3 length: 14 amino acids. CDR3 sequence reads: CASSSLFSNQPQHF. Here the CDR3 DNA reads TGTGCCAGCAGTTCCCTGTTTAGCAATCAGCCCCAGCATTTT.

V is TRBV28 and J is TRBJ2-7; 8 nucleotides align to TRBD1. The CDR3 sequence is 15 residues long. J lost 6 bases, V lost 1 base, and 8 bases had no gene match. Germline lookup yields CDR1 MDHEN and CDR2 SYDVKM. For the CDR3, the DNA is TGTGCCAGCAGTTTATTAGGGCAGGGGGCGCGCGAGCAGTACTTC. Its protein product is CASSLLGQGAREQYF.

The chain recombines TRBV19 with TRBJ2-1; a weak D match, TRBD2 (7 bases). V was cut by 5 bases and J by 9 bases, with 20 bases left in between. Germline loops: CDR1 LNHDA, CDR2 SQIVND (reference sequence). The CDR3 has 15 residues. CDR3 amino acids: CASSPPGGLAREQFF. The CDR3 DNA is TGTGCCAGTAGTCCCCCCGGGGGGCTAGCTCGTGAGCAGTTCTTC. The variable domain in full, with the rest retrieved from reference TRBV19 and TRBJ2-1, is DGGITQSPKYLFRKEGQNVTLSCEQNLNHDAMYWYRQDPGQGLRLIYYSQIVNDFQKGDIAEGYSVSREKKESFPLTVTSAQKNPTAFYLCASSPPGGLAREQFFGPGTRLTVL.